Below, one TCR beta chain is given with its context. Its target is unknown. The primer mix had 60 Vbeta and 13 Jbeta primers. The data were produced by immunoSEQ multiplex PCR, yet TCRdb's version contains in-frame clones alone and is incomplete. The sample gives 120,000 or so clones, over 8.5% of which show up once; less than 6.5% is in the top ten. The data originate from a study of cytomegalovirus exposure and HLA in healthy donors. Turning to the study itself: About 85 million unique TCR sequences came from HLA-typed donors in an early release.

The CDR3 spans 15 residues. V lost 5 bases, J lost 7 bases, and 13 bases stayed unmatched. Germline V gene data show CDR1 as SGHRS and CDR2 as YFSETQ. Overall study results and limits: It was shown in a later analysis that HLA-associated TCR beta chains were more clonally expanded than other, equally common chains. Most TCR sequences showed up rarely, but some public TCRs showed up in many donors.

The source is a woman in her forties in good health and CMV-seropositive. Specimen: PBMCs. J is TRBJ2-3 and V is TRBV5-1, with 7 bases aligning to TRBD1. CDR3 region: CASSQGGSLTYTQYF. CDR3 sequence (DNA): TGCGCCAGCAGTCAAGGGGGCAGTCTAACTTATACGCAGTATTTT.